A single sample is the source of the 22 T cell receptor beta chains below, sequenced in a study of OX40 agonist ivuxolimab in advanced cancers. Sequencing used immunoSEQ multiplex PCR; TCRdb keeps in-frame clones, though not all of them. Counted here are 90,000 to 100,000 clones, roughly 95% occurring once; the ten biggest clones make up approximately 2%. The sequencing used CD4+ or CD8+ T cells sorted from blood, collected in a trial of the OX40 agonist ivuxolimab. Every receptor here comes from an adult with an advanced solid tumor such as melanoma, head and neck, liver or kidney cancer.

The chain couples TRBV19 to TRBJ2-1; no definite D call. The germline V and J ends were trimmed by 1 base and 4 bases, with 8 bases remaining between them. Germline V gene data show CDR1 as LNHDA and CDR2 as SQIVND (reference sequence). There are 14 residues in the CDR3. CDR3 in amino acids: CASSIAVDYNEQFF. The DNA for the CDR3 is TGTGCCAGTAGTATAGCCGTGGATTACAATGAGCAGTTCTTC.

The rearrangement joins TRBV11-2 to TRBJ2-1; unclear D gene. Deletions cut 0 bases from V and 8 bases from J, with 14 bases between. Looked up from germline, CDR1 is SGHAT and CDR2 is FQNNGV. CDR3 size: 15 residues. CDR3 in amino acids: CASSLDRLSNYEQFF. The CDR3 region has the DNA TGTGCCAGCAGCTTAGATCGTCTTAGCAACTATGAGCAGTTCTTC.

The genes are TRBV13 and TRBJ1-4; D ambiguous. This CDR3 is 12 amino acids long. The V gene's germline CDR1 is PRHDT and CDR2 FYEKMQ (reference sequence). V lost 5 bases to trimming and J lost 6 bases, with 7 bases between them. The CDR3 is CASSGGDEKLFF. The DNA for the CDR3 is TGTGCCAGCAGCGGCGGCGATGAAAAACTGTTTTTT.

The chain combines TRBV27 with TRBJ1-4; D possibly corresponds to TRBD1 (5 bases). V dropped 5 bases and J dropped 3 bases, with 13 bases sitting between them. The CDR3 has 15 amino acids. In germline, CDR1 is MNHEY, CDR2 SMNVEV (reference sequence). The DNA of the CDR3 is TGTGCCAGCAGTGAGCTAGACAGCTCTAATGAAAAACTGTTTTTT. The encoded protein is CASSELDSSNEKLFF.

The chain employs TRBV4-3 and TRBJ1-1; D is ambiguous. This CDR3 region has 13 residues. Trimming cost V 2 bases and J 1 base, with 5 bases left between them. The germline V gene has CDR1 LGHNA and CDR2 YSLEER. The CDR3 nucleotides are TGCGCCAGCAGCCAATTCTCGAACACTGAAGCTTTCTTT. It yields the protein CASSQFSNTEAFF.

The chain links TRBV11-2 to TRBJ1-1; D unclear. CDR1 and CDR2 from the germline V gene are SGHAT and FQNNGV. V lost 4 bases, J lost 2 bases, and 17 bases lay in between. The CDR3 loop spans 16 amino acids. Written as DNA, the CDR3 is TGTGCCAGCAGCTCCTCAATTTTAACAGTAAACACTGAAGCTTTCTTT. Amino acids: CASSSSILTVNTEAFF.

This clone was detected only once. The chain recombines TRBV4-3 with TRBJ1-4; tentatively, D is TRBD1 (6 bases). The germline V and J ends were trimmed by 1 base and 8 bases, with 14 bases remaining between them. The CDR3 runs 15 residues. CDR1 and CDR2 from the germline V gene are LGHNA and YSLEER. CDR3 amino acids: CASSQAGSGAEKLFF. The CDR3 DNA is TGCGCCAGCAGCCAAGCAGGGTCGGGGGCGGAAAAACTGTTTTTT.

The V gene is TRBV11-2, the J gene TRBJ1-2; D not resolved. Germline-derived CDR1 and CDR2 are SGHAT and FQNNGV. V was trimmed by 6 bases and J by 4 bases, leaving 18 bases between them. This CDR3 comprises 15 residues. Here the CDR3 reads CASSTTEERLYGYTF. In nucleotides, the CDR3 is TGTGCCAGCAGTACTACGGAAGAAAGGCTCTATGGCTACACCTTC. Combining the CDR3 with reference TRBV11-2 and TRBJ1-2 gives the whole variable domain EAGVAQSPRYKIIEKRQSVAFWCNPISGHATLYWYQQILGQGPKLLIQFQNNGVVDDSQLPKDRFSAERLKGVDSTLKIQPAKLEDSAVYLCASSTTEERLYGYTFGSGTRLTVV.

The CDR3: CASSQETRPSTYNEQFF. For the CDR3, the DNA is TGCGCCAGCAGCCAAGAGACTAGACCGTCAACCTACAATGAGCAGTTCTTC. The gene calls are TRBV4-1 and TRBJ2-1; D perhaps matches TRBD2 (6 bases). The CDR3 runs 17 residues. Germline lookup yields CDR1 MGHRA and CDR2 YSYEKL. V was pared by 0 bases and J by 2 bases, with 14 bases between.

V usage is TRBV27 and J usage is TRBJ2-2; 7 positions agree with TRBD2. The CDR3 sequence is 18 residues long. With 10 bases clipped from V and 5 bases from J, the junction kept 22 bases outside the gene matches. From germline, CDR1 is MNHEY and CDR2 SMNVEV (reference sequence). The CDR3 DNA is TGTGCCACGAAAGAGGAAGGGAGCGGGATCAAACTGACCGGGGAGCTGTTTTTT. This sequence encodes CATKEEGSGIKLTGELFF.

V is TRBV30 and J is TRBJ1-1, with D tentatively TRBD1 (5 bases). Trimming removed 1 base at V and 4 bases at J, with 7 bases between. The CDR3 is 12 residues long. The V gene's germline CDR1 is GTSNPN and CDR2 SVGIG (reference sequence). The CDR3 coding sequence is TGTGCCTGGAGTGGTGGGGCCACTGAAGCTTTCTTT. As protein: CAWSGGATEAFF.

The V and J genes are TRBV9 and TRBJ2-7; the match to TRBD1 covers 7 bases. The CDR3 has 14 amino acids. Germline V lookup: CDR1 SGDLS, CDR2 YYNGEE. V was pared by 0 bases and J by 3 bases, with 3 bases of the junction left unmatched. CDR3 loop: CASSVGAGGYEQYF. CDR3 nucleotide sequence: TGTGCCAGCAGCGTAGGGGCAGGGGGCTACGAGCAGTACTTC.

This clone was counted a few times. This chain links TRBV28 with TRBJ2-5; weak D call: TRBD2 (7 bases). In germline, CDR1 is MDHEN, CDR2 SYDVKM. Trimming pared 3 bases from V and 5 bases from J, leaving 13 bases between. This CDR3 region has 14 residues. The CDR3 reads CASSFRGGGETQYF. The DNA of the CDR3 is TGTGCCAGCAGTTTTCGGGGAGGGGGGGAGACCCAGTACTTC.

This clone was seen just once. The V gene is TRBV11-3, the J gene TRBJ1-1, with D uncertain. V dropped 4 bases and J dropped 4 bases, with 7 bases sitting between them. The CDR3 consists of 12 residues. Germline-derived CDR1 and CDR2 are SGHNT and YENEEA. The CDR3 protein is CASSSDGTEAFF. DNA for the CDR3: TGTGCCAGCAGCTCTGACGGCACTGAAGCTTTCTTT. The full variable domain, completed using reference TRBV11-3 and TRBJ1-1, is EAGVVQSPRYKIIEKKQPVAFWCNPISGHNTLYWYLQNLGQGPELLIRYENEEAVDDSQLPKDRFSAERLKGVDSTLKIQPAELGDSAVYLCASSSDGTEAFFGQGTRLTVV.

The CDR3: CASSHRDRDQETQYF. The CDR3 DNA is TGTGCCAGCAGCCACCGGGACCGGGATCAAGAGACCCAGTACTTC. The rearrangement links TRBV7-9 to TRBJ2-5, with D perhaps assigned TRBD1 or TRBD2 (5 bases each). Trimming removed 5 bases from V and 2 bases from J, with 15 bases in between. The CDR3 covers 15 residues. Germline V gene sequence: CDR1 SEHNR, CDR2 FQNEAQ (reference sequence).

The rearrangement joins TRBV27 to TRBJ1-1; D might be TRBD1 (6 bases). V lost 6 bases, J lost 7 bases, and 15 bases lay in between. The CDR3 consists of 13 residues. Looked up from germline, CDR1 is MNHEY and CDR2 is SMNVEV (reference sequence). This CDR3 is CASRDRLTFEAFF. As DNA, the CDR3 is TGTGCCAGCAGGGACAGACTTACCTTTGAAGCTTTCTTT.

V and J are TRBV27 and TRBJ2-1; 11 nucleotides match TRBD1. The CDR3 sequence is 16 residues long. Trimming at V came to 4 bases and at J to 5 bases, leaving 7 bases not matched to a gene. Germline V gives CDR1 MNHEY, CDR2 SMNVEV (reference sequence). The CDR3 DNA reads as TGTGCCAGCAGTTCTTCCCCGGGACAGGGGGACAATGAGCAGTTCTTC. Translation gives CASSSSPGQGDNEQFF.

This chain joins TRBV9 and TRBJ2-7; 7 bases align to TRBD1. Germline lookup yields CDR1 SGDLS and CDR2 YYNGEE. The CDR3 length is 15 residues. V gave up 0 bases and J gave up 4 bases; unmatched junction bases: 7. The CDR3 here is CASSVGGDRAYEQYF. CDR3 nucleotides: TGTGCCAGCAGCGTAGGGGGAGACAGGGCTTACGAGCAGTACTTC.

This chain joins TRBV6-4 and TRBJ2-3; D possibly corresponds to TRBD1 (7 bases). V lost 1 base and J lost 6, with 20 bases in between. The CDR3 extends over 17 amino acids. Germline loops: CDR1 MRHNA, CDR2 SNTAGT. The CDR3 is CASSDWRQGGGKDTQYF. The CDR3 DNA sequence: TGTGCCAGCAGTGACTGGAGACAGGGAGGTGGGAAGGATACGCAGTATTTT.

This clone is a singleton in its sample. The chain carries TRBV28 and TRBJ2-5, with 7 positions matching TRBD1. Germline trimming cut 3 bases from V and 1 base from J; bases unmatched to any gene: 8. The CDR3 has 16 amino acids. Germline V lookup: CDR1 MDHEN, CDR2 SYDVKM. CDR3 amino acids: CASSFEGATTQETQYF. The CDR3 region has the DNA TGTGCCAGCAGTTTTGAGGGGGCTACCACCCAAGAGACCCAGTACTTC.

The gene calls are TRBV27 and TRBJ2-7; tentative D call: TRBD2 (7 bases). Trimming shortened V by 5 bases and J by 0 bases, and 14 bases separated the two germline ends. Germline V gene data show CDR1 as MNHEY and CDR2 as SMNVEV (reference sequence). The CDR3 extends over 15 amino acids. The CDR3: CASSPFRGASYEQYF. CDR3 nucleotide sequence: TGTGCCAGCAGTCCTTTTCGGGGGGCCTCCTACGAGCAGTACTTC.

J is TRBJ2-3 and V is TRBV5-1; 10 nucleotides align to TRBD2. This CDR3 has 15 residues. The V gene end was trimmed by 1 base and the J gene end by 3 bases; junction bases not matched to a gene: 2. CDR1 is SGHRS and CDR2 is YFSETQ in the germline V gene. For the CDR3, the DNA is TGCGCCAGCAGCTTGTCTAGCGGGAGTACAGATACGCAGTATTTT. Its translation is CASSLSSGSTDTQYF.